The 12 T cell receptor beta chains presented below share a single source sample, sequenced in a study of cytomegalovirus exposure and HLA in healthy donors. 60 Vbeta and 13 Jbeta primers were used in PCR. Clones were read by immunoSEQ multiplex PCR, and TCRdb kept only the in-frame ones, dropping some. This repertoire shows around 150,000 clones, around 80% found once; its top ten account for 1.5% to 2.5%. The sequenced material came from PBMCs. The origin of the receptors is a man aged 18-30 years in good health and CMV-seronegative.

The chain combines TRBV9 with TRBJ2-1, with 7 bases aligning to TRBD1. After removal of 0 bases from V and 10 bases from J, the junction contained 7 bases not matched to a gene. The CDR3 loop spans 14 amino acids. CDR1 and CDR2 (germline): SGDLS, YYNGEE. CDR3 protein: CASSVETGLDEQFF. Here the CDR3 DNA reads TGTGCCAGCAGCGTAGAGACAGGGCTGGACGAGCAGTTCTTC.

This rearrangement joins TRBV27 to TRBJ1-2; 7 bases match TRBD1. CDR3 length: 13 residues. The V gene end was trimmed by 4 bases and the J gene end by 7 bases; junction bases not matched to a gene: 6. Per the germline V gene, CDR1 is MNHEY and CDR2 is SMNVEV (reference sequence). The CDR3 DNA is TGTGCCAGCAGTTCCGACAGGGTTGCTGGCTACACCTTC. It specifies CASSSDRVAGYTF.

The CDR3 DNA reads as TGTGCCAGCAGTGAAGACGCCGAACTAAACTATGGCTACACCTTC. As protein: CASSEDAELNYGYTF. This sequence joins TRBV6-1 and TRBJ1-2; no firm D call. V gave up 1 base and J gave up 2 bases, with 11 bases separating them. The length of the CDR3 is 15 residues. Germline CDR1 reads MNHNS; CDR2 reads SASEGT.

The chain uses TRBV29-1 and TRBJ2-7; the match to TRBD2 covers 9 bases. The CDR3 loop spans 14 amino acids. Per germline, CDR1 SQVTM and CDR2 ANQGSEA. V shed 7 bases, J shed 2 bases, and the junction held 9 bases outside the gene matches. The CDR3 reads CSAVGLAGPYEQYF. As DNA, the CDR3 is TGCAGCGCTGTTGGGCTAGCGGGACCCTACGAGCAGTACTTC.

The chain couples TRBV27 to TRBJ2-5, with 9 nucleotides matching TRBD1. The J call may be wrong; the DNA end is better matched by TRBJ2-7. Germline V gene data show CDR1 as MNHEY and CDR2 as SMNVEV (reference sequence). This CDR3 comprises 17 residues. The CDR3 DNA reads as TGTGCCAGCAGTTCCCCCCTCGGACAGGGGTCATCCTACGAGCAGTACTTC. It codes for CASSSPLGQGSSYEQYF.

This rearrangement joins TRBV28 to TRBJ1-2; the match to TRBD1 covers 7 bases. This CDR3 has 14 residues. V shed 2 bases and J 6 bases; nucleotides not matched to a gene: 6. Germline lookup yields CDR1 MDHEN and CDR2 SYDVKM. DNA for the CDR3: TGTGCCAGCAGTTTAGGAAGGGGGCTAGATGGCTACACCTTC. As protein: CASSLGRGLDGYTF.

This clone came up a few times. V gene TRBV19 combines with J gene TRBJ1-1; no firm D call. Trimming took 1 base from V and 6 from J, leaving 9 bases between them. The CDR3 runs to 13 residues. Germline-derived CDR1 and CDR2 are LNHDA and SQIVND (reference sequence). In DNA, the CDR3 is TGTGCCAGTAGTATAGCCGCGGGCCCTGAAGCTTTCTTT. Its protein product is CASSIAAGPEAFF.

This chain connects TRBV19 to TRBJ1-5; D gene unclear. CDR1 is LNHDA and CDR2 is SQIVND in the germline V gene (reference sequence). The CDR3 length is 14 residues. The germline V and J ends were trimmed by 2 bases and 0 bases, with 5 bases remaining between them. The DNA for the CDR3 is TGTGCCAGTAGTATACAGGTTAGCAATCAGCCCCAGCATTTT. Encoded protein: CASSIQVSNQPQHF.

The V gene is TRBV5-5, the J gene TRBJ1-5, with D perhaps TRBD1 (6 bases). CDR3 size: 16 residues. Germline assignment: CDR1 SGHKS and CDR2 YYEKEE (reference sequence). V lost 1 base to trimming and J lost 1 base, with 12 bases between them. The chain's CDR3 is CASSLMVGQSNQPQHF. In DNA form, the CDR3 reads TGTGCCAGCAGCTTGATGGTCGGACAGAGCAATCAGCCCCAGCATTTT.

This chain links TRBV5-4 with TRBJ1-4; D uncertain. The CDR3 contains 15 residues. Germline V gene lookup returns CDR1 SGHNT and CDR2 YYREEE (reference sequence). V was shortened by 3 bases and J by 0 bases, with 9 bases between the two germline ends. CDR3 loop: CASSSDGSTNEKLFF. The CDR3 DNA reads TGTGCCAGCAGCTCCGACGGGTCAACTAATGAAAAACTGTTTTTT.

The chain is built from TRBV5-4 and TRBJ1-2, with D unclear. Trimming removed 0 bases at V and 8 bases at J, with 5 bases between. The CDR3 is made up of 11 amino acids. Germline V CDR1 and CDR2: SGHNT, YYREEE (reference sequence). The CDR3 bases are TGTGCCAGCAGCTTGGGACTGGGCTACACCTTC. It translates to CASSLGLGYTF.

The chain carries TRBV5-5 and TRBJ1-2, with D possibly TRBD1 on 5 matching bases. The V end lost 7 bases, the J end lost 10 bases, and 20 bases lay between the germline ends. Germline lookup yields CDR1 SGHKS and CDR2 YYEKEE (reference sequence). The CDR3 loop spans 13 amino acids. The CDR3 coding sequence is TGTGCCAGCGCATCCGGGACCGGGAGGGACTACACCTTC. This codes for CASASGTGRDYTF. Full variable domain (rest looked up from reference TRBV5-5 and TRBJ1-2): DAGVTQSPTHLIKTRGQQVTLRCSPISGHKSVSWYQQVLGQGPQFIFQYYEKEERGRGNFPDRFSARQFPNYSSELNVNALLLGDSALYLCASASGTGRDYTFGSGTRLTVV.